These 11 T cell receptor beta chains originate from one sample sequenced in a study of T cells in localized non-small cell lung cancer. The data were produced by immunoSEQ multiplex PCR, yet TCRdb's version contains in-frame clones alone and is incomplete. The sample holds approximately 15,000 clones, around 87% seen once. The starting material was peripheral blood mononuclear cells, obtained before any cancer treatment. These receptors were obtained from a woman aged 40-69 years with stage III lung adenocarcinoma.

The chain is built from TRBV2 and TRBJ1-1; 10 positions agree with TRBD1. The length of the CDR3 is 16 residues. V was pared by 7 bases and J by 3 bases, with 11 bases of the junction left unmatched. Germline values: CDR1 SNHLY, CDR2 FYNNEI. CDR3 protein: CASNPGTGVGDTEAFF. In nucleotides, the CDR3 is TGTGCCAGCAACCCCGGGACAGGGGTAGGGGACACTGAAGCTTTCTTT.

This clone is a singleton in its sample. This chain uses TRBV19 with TRBJ1-1, with TRBD1 identical over 10 bases. This CDR3 spans 15 amino acids. With V trimmed by 4 bases and J by 5 bases, 7 bases remained unmatched. Per germline, CDR1 LNHDA and CDR2 SQIVND (reference sequence). This CDR3 is CASSTRDRGLTEAFF. The CDR3 DNA follows: TGTGCCAGTAGTACCAGAGACAGGGGGCTAACTGAAGCTTTCTTT.

The J gene is TRBJ1-1, the V gene TRBV7-9; D uncertain. Germline CDR1 is SEHNR and CDR2 is FQNEAQ (reference sequence). Trimming pared 2 bases from V and 6 bases from J, leaving 4 bases between. This CDR3 spans 11 amino acids. The CDR3 DNA is TGTGCCAGCAGCTTAACAGCTGAAGCTTTCTTT. It translates to CASSLTAEAFF.

The chain uses TRBV21-1 and TRBJ1-2. TRBV21-1 is a pseudogene segment. The CDR3 contains 16 residues. The CDR3 nucleotides are TGTGCCAGCAGCAAGTGTTCTTCAGGAGTCAACTATGGCTACACCTTC. It is translated as CASSKCSSGVNYGYTF.

The CDR3 spells CASSIGYSNQPQHF. DNA for the CDR3: TGTGCCAGTAGTATCGGTTATAGCAATCAGCCCCAGCATTTT. The chain employs TRBV19 and TRBJ1-5; D not certain. The CDR3 consists of 14 residues. V lost 3 bases and J lost 0, with 6 bases in between. Per germline, CDR1 LNHDA and CDR2 SQIVND (reference sequence).

The chain couples TRBV7-2 to TRBJ2-1; D gene unclear. V lost 1 base and J 4 bases, leaving 11 bases between the germline ends. Germline CDR1 SGHTA, CDR2 FQGNSA. This CDR3 contains 15 residues. As DNA, the CDR3 is TGTGCCAGCAGCTTAGTTAGGCGATCTTACAATGAGCAGTTCTTC. Protein sequence: CASSLVRRSYNEQFF. Together with reference TRBV7-2 and TRBJ2-1, the CDR3 gives the full variable domain: GAGVSQSPSNKVTEKGKDVELRCDPISGHTALYWYRQSLGQGLEFLIYFQGNSAPDKSGLPSDRFSAERTGGSVSTLTIQRTQQEDSAVYLCASSLVRRSYNEQFFGPGTRLTVL.

This chain uses TRBV27 with TRBJ2-7, with D uncertain. Germline CDR1 MNHEY, CDR2 SMNVEV (reference sequence). CDR3 length: 15 residues. The V gene lost 2 bases and the J gene lost 0 bases, with 11 bases spanning the gap. The CDR3, as DNA: TGTGCCAGCAGTTTAGGGTCAGGACCCTCCTACGAGCAGTACTTC. This translates into CASSLGSGPSYEQYF.

The chain joins TRBV27 to TRBJ2-5; D is undetermined. The V end lost 2 bases, the J end lost 1 base, and 8 bases lay between the germline ends. CDR1 is MNHEY and CDR2 is SMNVEV in the germline V gene (reference sequence). The CDR3 runs to 14 residues. CDR3 sequence reads: CASSLSQTQETQYF. The CDR3 nucleotides are TGTGCCAGCAGTTTAAGCCAGACCCAAGAGACCCAGTACTTC.

The chain combines TRBV9 with TRBJ2-1; 8 bases fit TRBD2. Germline CDR1 and CDR2: SGDLS and YYNGEE. With V trimmed by 3 bases and J by 7 bases, 12 bases remained unmatched. The CDR3 runs to 16 residues. The CDR3 bases are TGTGCCAGCAGCGACATAGCGGGGAGCCACCCTAATGAGCAGTTCTTC. Protein product: CASSDIAGSHPNEQFF.

The V gene is TRBV27, the J gene TRBJ2-5, with no clear D. The CDR3 is 11 residues long. Germline V gene lookup returns CDR1 MNHEY and CDR2 SMNVEV (reference sequence). V dropped 6 bases and J dropped 4 bases, with 6 bases sitting between them. The CDR3 DNA reads as TGTGCCAGCAGAAAGGGAGAGACCCAGTACTTC. Amino acids: CASRKGETQYF.

The rearrangement links TRBV6-5 to TRBJ2-7, with D perhaps matching TRBD1 (6 bases). CDR1 is MNHEY and CDR2 is SVGAGI in the germline V gene. This CDR3 has 14 amino acids. With 6 bases removed from V and 2 bases from J, the gap between germline ends came to 14 bases. CDR3: CASRKNTGTYEQYF. As DNA, the CDR3 is TGTGCCAGCAGAAAAAACACAGGGACCTACGAGCAGTACTTC.